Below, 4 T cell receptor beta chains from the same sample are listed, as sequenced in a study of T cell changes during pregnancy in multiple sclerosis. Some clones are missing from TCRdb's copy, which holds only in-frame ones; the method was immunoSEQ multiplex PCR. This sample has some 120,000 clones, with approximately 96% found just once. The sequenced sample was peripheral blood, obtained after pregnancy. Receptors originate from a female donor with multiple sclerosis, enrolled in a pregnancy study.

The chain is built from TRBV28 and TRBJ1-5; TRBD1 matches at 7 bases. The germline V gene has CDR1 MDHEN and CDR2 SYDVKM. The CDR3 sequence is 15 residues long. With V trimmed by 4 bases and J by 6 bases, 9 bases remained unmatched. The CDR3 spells CASSYLDRVAQPQHF. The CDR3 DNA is TGTGCCAGCAGTTACCTAGACAGGGTCGCTCAGCCCCAGCATTTT.

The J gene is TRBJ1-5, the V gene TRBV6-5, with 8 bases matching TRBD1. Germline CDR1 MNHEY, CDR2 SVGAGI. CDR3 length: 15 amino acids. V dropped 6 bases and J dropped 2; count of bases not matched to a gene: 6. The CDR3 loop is CASRPTGAGNQPQHF. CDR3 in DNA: TGTGCCAGCAGACCGACAGGGGCGGGCAATCAGCCCCAGCATTTT.

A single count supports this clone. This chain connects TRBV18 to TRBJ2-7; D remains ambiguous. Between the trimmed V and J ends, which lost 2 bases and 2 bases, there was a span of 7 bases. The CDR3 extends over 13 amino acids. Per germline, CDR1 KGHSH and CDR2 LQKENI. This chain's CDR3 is CASSPAQAYEQYF. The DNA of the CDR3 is TGTGCCAGCTCACCAGCTCAGGCCTACGAGCAGTACTTC.

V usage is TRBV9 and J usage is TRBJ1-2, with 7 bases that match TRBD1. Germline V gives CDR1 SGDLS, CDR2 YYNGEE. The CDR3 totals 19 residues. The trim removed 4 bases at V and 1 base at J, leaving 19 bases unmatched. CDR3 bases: TGTGCCAGCAGCCCGACAGGGAAAGGAAAGACTTCCCGTAACTATGGCTACACCTTC. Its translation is CASSPTGKGKTSRNYGYTF.